This TCR beta chain was identified during a study of neurological immune-mediated disorders. This clonotype was seen many times. Its antigen is still unknown. The unsorted libraries were made from 2 million PBMCs kept at -80 C. A 10-nucleotide random UMI tagged transcripts in template-switch 5'RACE cDNA synthesis. From the 5' RACE reads, TCRdb called clonotypes with MiXCR, one entry per CDR3 protein. The table has about 120,000 distinct CDR3 sequences, about 3.4% seen once. Study outcomes and limitations: None of the CDR3 amino acid sequences of expanded clones were shared across subjects, and this suggested private repertoires in all groups. One related-CDR3 cluster, found by phylogenetic grouping, held repertoires of 18 of 34 multiple sclerosis patients and is a possible signature.

The TCR was taken from a woman aged 30 to 39 with multiple sclerosis. The sample consisted of PBMCs.

CDR3 sequence (DNA): TGTGCCAGCAGCTTGTTGGTAGCGGGGGGAGCCCAAGAGACCCAGTACTTC. Amino acids: CASSLLVAGGAQETQYF. The genes are TRBV5-6 and TRBJ2-5; 10 nucleotides agree with TRBD2. The CDR3 totals 17 residues. After removal of 1 base from V and 1 base from J, the junction contained 7 bases not matched to a gene. Germline V gene data show CDR1 as SGHDT and CDR2 as YYEEEE. Full variable domain (outside the CDR3, taken from reference TRBV5-6 and TRBJ2-5): DAGVTQSPTHLIKTRGQQVTLRCSPKSGHDTVSWYQQALGQGPQFIFQYYEEEERQRGNFPDRFSGHQFPNYSSELNVNALLLGDSALYLCASSLLVAGGAQETQYFGPGTRLLVL.